A single sample is the source of the 6 T cell receptor beta chains below, sequenced in a study of cytomegalovirus exposure and HLA in healthy donors. The PCR employed 60 Vbeta primers together with 13 Jbeta primers. The data were produced by immunoSEQ multiplex PCR, yet TCRdb's version contains in-frame clones alone and is incomplete. Among more than 85,000 clones listed, around 77% were seen once. The sequenced sample consisted of PBMCs. Every receptor here comes from a male donor in good health and CMV-seropositive.

The rearrangement joins TRBV6-4 to TRBJ2-1; 10 bases match TRBD2. Germline V gives CDR1 MRHNA, CDR2 SNTAGT. This CDR3 is 16 amino acids long. With 4 bases clipped from V and 1 base from J, the junction kept 4 bases outside the gene matches. CDR3 region: CASSVDSGGSYNEQFF. The CDR3 DNA sequence: TGTGCCAGCAGTGTTGATAGCGGGGGGTCCTACAATGAGCAGTTCTTC.

The V gene is TRBV19, the J gene TRBJ1-3; D possibly corresponds to TRBD1 (5 bases). Trimming cost V 1 base and J 2 bases, with 18 bases left between them. The CDR3 loop spans 18 amino acids. Germline CDR1 reads LNHDA; CDR2 reads SQIVND (reference sequence). The CDR3 is CASSIVWLGGGAGNTIYF. CDR3 in DNA: TGTGCCAGTAGTATAGTCTGGCTCGGTGGAGGGGCTGGAAACACCATATATTTT.

The chain uses TRBV7-6 and TRBJ2-7; 8 bases are a match to TRBD2. CDR3 length: 15 amino acids. V dropped 6 bases and J dropped 7; count of bases not matched to a gene: 14. From germline, CDR1 is SGHVS and CDR2 FNYEAQ. CDR3 nucleotide sequence: TGTGCCAGCAGTCCTCCGTCGGGAGGGATGGGGGAGCAGTACTTC. Its protein product is CASSPPSGGMGEQYF.

This sequence joins TRBV2 and TRBJ2-1; 10 nucleotides agree with TRBD1. The CDR3 is 15 amino acids. The germline gives CDR1 SNHLY, CDR2 FYNNEI. V lost 7 bases and J lost 3; bases outside the gene matches: 6. This CDR3 reads CASTIRDRGYNEQFF. DNA of the CDR3: TGTGCCAGCACCATCCGGGACAGGGGCTACAATGAGCAGTTCTTC.

The chain carries TRBV4-3 and TRBJ1-2; tentatively, D is TRBD1 (5 bases). Germline CDR1 reads LGHNA; CDR2 reads YSLEER. The CDR3 is 15 residues long. Trimming shortened V by 4 bases and J by 0 bases, and 12 bases separated the two germline ends. The CDR3 spells CASSPEAGSNYGYTF. The CDR3 nucleotides read TGCGCCAGCAGCCCCGAGGCAGGGTCTAACTATGGCTACACCTTC.

The rearrangement uses TRBV29-1 and TRBJ2-7; D is undetermined. The V gene's germline CDR1 is SQVTM and CDR2 ANQGSEA. V lost 3 bases to trimming and J lost 0 bases, with 9 bases between them. The CDR3 length is 13 residues. CDR3 coding DNA: TGCAGCGTTGAGCCGCTAAGCTCCTACGAGCAGTACTTC. It is translated as CSVEPLSSYEQYF.